A selection of T cell receptor beta chains follows, all from one sample in a study of HIV-infected patients and healthy controls. TCRdb re-derived calls from the 5' RACE reads in MiXCR, one entry per CDR3 protein. This sample has fewer than 20,000 distinct CDR3 sequences, with roughly 8.7% found just once. The specimen was blood, collected during antiretroviral therapy. Receptors originate from an adult with HIV infection. Each CDR3 is given with its conserved first and last residue. D genes are given only for firm matches. Expanded clones get a size class; other rows say once, few or many, or leave the size out.

V gene	J gene	clone size	D gene	CDR3 length	CDR3 protein	CDR3 DNA
TRBV19	TRBJ2-2	few	-	16	CASSRPGRDNTGELFF	TGTGCCAGTAGTCGTCCTGGACGGGACAACACCGGGGAGCTGTTTTTT
TRBV27	TRBJ2-7	-	-	13	CASSFGGLYEQYF	TGTGCCAGCAGTTTCGGGGGACTCTACGAGCAGTACTTC
TRBV19	TRBJ2-3	many	TRBD1	15	CASSIGQGVGDTQYF	TGTGCCAGTAGTATAGGACAGGGGGTGGGAGATACGCAGTATTTT
TRBV4-1	TRBJ2-7	many	TRBD1	15	CASSQADRDPYEQYF	TGCGCCAGCAGCCAAGCGGACAGGGACCCCTACGAGCAGTACTTC
TRBV4-1	TRBJ2-5	many	-	16	CASSQYRFPRQETQYF	TGCGCCAGCAGCCAATACAGGTTTCCCCGCCAGGAGACCCAGTACTTC
TRBV7-3	TRBJ1-5	many	-	13	CASSEGSNQPQHF	TGTGCCAGCAGCGAGGGCAGCAATCAGCCCCAGCATTTT
TRBV29-1	TRBJ1-2	many	TRBD1	12	CSVDSTGMGYTF	TGCAGCGTTGATTCGACAGGGATGGGCTACACCTTC
TRBV11-3	TRBJ2-3	many	-	12	CASSRSQGTQYF	TGTGCCAGCAGCCGAAGTCAGGGTACGCAGTATTTT
TRBV20-1	TRBJ2-7	-	-	12	CSASPPAAEQYF	TGCAGTGCTAGCCCACCAGCTGCGGAGCAGTACTTC
TRBV5-6	TRBJ1-3	once	-	15	CASSFQRTGGNTIYF	TGTGCCAGCAGCTTCCAGAGGACGGGGGGAAACACCATATATTTT
TRBV20-1	TRBJ1-1	many	-	14	CSARYRVTNTEAFF	TGCAGTGCTAGATACCGAGTAACGAACACTGAAGCTTTCTTT
TRBV29-1	TRBJ1-1	many	-	13	CSVQSGEYTEAFF	TGCAGCGTTCAATCAGGGGAGTACACTGAAGCTTTCTTT
TRBV11-2	TRBJ2-7	many	TRBD1	15	CASSFPRDSLYEQYF	TGTGCCAGCAGCTTTCCCCGGGACAGTCTATACGAGCAGTACTTC
TRBV20-1	TRBJ1-4	many	TRBD1	14	CSARGGQGSGKLFF	TGCAGTGCTAGAGGGGGACAGGGGAGTGGAAAACTGTTTTTT